Each of the 17 T cell receptor beta chains below was sequenced from the same sample in a study of T cells in Graves' hyperthyroidism and ophthalmopathy. RNA transcripts were the template for amplifying TCR beta CDR3 regions. Using the HTBI primer set, a first-round RT-PCR was run on the TCR CDR3. TCRdb passed the multiplex PCR reads through MiXCR, listing each CDR3 protein once. The sample lists 410,000 or so distinct CDR3 sequences, 14% to 15% seen once, with around 13% in the top ten. The sample comprised blood. The receptors shown here come from a man younger than 35 with Graves' ophthalmopathy.

This clonotype was seen only a few times. This chain joins TRBV4-2 and TRBJ2-1, with unresolved D. CDR1 is LGHNA, CDR2 YNFKEQ, per germline. Trimming took 0 bases from V and 2 from J, leaving 11 bases between them. This CDR3 contains 16 residues. CDR3 sequence reads: CASSQDLSAPYNEQFF. The CDR3 DNA reads as TGTGCCAGCAGCCAAGATCTGAGCGCACCCTACAATGAGCAGTTCTTC.

V is TRBV7-9 and J is TRBJ1-6; possibly TRBD1 for D (6 bases). The V end was cut by 6 bases, the J end by 10 bases, with 10 bases between. This CDR3 spans 12 amino acids. Germline values: CDR1 SEHNR, CDR2 FQNEAQ (reference sequence). For the CDR3, the DNA is TGTGCCAGCAGTCGACAGGTCTCACCCCTCCACTTT. This translates into CASSRQVSPLHF.

This clonotype was picked up many times. V and J are TRBV28 and TRBJ2-7, with 10 bases lining up with TRBD2. Trimming removed 3 bases from V and 3 bases from J; junction bases left unmatched: 14. The CDR3 extends over 18 amino acids. In germline, CDR1 is MDHEN, CDR2 SYDVKM. In nucleotides, the CDR3 is TGTGCCAGCAGTTTCAGGGGGTCTCTAGCGGGAGCCAGCTACGAGCAGTACTTC. This translates into CASSFRGSLAGASYEQYF. Drawing the rest from reference TRBV28 and TRBJ2-7, the complete variable domain is DVKVTQSSRYLVKRTGEKVFLECVQDMDHENMFWYRQDPGLGLRLIYFSYDVKMKEKGDIPEGYSVSREKKERFSLILESASTNQTSMYLCASSFRGSLAGASYEQYFGPGTRLTVT.

The V and J genes are TRBV20-1 and TRBJ2-1; the match to TRBD2 covers 11 bases. Germline lookup yields CDR1 DFQATT and CDR2 SNEGSKA (reference sequence). Trimming took 6 bases from V and 2 from J; bases not matched to a gene: 3. This CDR3 is built from 14 residues. The chain's CDR3 is CSATSGSTYNEQFF. The CDR3 DNA follows: TGCAGTGCCACTAGCGGGAGCACCTACAATGAGCAGTTCTTC.

This clonotype was observed many times. V and J are TRBV10-3 and TRBJ2-1; no definite D call. Deletions cut 1 base from V and 2 bases from J, with 12 bases between. The germline V gene encodes CDR1 ENHRY and CDR2 SYGVKD. The CDR3 length is 16 residues. The chain's CDR3 is CAISELLGYPYNEQFF. The CDR3 DNA follows: TGTGCCATCAGTGAGTTACTGGGGTACCCCTACAATGAGCAGTTCTTC.

This clonotype was seen a handful of times. As DNA, the CDR3 is TGTGCCAGCAGCATCGGACAGCCCCAATCGGGGGAGCAGTTCTTC. As protein: CASSIGQPQSGEQFF. The rearrangement links TRBV9 to TRBJ2-1; TRBD1 is a possible D gene (6 bases). The germline gives CDR1 SGDLS, CDR2 YYNGEE. Trimming removed 4 bases at V and 10 bases at J, with 21 bases between. The CDR3 length is 15 residues.

This clonotype was observed once. The gene calls are TRBV7-2 and TRBJ2-5; no clear D gene. CDR1 and CDR2 (germline): SGHTA, FQGNSA. Trimming pared 0 bases from V and 7 bases from J, leaving 18 bases between. CDR3 length equals 16 residues. CDR3 loop: CASSLAWVSRSTTQYF. The CDR3 DNA follows: TGTGCCAGCAGCTTAGCGTGGGTTAGCCGGAGCACGACCCAGTACTTC. The variable domain in full, completed from reference TRBV7-2 and TRBJ2-5, reads GAGVSQSPSNKVTEKGKDVELRCDPISGHTALYWYRQSLGQGLEFLIYFQGNSAPDKSGLPSDRFSAERTGGSVSTLTIQRTQQEDSAVYLCASSLAWVSRSTTQYFGPGTRLLVL.

Many counts were recorded for this clonotype. The CDR3 protein is CASRIQGPKRAYEQYF. The CDR3 DNA reads as TGTGCCAGCAGAATCCAGGGTCCCAAGAGGGCCTACGAGCAGTACTTC. V usage is TRBV27 and J usage is TRBJ2-7; D could derive from TRBD1 or TRBD2 (5 bases each). V lost 6 bases and J lost 2, with 20 bases in between. CDR1 is MNHEY, CDR2 SMNVEV, per germline (reference sequence). This CDR3 region has 16 residues.

This clonotype came up many times. The chain couples TRBV5-8 to TRBJ1-4; D gene uncertain. CDR1 SGHTS and CDR2 YDEGEE come from the germline V gene. The CDR3 loop spans 15 amino acids. The V end was cut by 5 bases, the J end by 6 bases, with 17 bases between. Written as DNA, the CDR3 is TGTGCCAGCAGTTCCGACGGGTGGAAGGATGAAAAACTGTTTTTT. It codes for CASSSDGWKDEKLFF.

At least ten counts were recorded for this clonotype. The chain uses TRBV20-1 and TRBJ2-1; D unclear. The CDR3 runs to 13 residues. Per the germline V gene, CDR1 is DFQATT and CDR2 is SNEGSKA (reference sequence). The germline V and J ends were trimmed by 1 base and 4 bases, with 8 bases remaining between them. The CDR3 coding sequence is TGCAGTGCTAGAGCGACGGGTTACAATGAGCAGTTCTTC. Translating it yields CSARATGYNEQFF.

This clonotype was observed a handful of times. The genes are TRBV7-9 and TRBJ2-3; TRBD2 might be the D (6 bases). With 5 bases removed from V and 5 bases from J, the gap between germline ends came to 20 bases. There are 16 residues in the CDR3. Germline V gene data show CDR1 as SEHNR and CDR2 as FQNEAQ (reference sequence). The DNA of the CDR3 is TGTGCCAGCAGCCCCCCCCGGGGCAGGGAGGTAGATACGCAGTATTTT. Amino acid sequence: CASSPPRGREVDTQYF.

This clonotype was detected many times. The chain recombines TRBV20-1 with TRBJ2-3; the match to TRBD2 covers 11 bases. Trimming removed 5 bases from V and 6 bases from J; junction bases left unmatched: 10. This CDR3 has 15 amino acids. The germline gives CDR1 DFQATT, CDR2 SNEGSKA (reference sequence). CDR3 region: CSALAGGHPLDTQYF. For the CDR3, the DNA is TGCAGTGCTCTAGCGGGAGGCCACCCCCTCGATACGCAGTATTTT.

This clonotype was seen a handful of times. This clone may be a read error of a much larger clone one base away. This rearrangement joins TRBV12-3 or TRBV12-4 to TRBJ2-2; no definite D call. The CDR3 totals 11 residues. V was clipped by 2 bases and J by 7 bases, with 2 bases between them. CDR3 sequence (DNA): TGTGCCAGCAGTTTATTCGGGGAGCTGTTTTTT. It translates to CASSLFGELFF.

This clonotype was detected ten times or more. The chain joins TRBV18 to TRBJ2-1; TRBD1 agrees at 9 bases. Germline loops: CDR1 KGHSH, CDR2 LQKENI. The CDR3 is made up of 14 amino acids. Germline trimming cut 3 bases from V and 6 bases from J; bases unmatched to any gene: 3. CDR3 bases: TGTGCCAGCTCACCGGACAGGGGCCGCAATGAGCAGTTCTTC. It is translated as CASSPDRGRNEQFF.

Ten or more counts support this clonotype. This chain uses TRBV11-3 with TRBJ1-1, with a tentative D call TRBD1 (5 bases). The length of the CDR3 is 14 residues. The V gene's germline CDR1 is SGHNT and CDR2 YENEEA. V gave up 5 bases and J gave up 0 bases, with 10 bases separating them. The CDR3 is CASSPTVMNTEAFF. The DNA of the CDR3 is TGTGCCAGCAGCCCGACAGTCATGAACACTGAAGCTTTCTTT.

This chain links TRBV27 with TRBJ1-2; 9 bases line up with TRBD1. The trim removed 8 bases at V and 7 bases at J, leaving 5 bases unmatched. The CDR3 has 12 amino acids. Germline V gene data show CDR1 as MNHEY and CDR2 as SMNVEV (reference sequence). DNA for the CDR3: TGTGCCAGCTCGGACAGGGGATTTGGCTACACCTTC. This gives the protein CASSDRGFGYTF.

The table lists this clonotype with many counts. The J gene is TRBJ2-3, the V gene TRBV9; D might be TRBD2 (6 bases). Deletions cut 0 bases from V and 2 bases from J, with 16 bases between. This CDR3 has 17 amino acids. Germline V lookup: CDR1 SGDLS, CDR2 YYNGEE. Written as DNA, the CDR3 is TGTGCCAGCAGCGTAGAATGGGGCGCGGGGTACACAGATACGCAGTATTTT. Amino acid sequence: CASSVEWGAGYTDTQYF.